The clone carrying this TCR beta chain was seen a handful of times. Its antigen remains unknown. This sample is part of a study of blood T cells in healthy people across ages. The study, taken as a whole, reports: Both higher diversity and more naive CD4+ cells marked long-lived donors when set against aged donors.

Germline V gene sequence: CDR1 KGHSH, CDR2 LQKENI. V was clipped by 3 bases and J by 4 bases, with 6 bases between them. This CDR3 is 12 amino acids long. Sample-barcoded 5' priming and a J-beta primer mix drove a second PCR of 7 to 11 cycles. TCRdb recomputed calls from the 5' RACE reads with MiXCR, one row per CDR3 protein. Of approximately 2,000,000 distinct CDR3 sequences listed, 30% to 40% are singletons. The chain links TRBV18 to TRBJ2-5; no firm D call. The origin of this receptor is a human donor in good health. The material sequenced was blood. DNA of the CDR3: TGTGCCAGCTCACCGGACCTAGAGACCCAGTACTTC. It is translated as CASSPDLETQYF.